Sequencing of this T cell receptor beta chain was carried out in a study of blood T cell repertoires in COVID-19. Source study methods: It was from reference gene primer amplification that nucleated cell counts were estimated. TCRdb's copy holds only in-frame clones and misses some; the assay was immunoSEQ multiplex PCR. The D gene and trimming were derived from the DNA, and the V and J assignments and clone size from that table. The repertoire holds around 250,000 clones, around 84% seen once, with less than 2% in the top ten. Per germline, CDR1 MGHRA and CDR2 YSYEKL. The V end was cut by 4 bases, the J end by 7 bases, with 23 bases between. This CDR3 is built from 17 residues.

The chain links TRBV4-1 to TRBJ1-5; D unresolved. Material: peripheral blood. The origin of this receptor is a woman in her forties who had recovered from COVID-19. The CDR3 loop reads CASSPSLSSPRVQPQHF. In nucleotides, the CDR3 is TGCGCCAGCAGCCCGAGTTTATCCTCCCCCCGGGTACAGCCCCAGCATTTT.